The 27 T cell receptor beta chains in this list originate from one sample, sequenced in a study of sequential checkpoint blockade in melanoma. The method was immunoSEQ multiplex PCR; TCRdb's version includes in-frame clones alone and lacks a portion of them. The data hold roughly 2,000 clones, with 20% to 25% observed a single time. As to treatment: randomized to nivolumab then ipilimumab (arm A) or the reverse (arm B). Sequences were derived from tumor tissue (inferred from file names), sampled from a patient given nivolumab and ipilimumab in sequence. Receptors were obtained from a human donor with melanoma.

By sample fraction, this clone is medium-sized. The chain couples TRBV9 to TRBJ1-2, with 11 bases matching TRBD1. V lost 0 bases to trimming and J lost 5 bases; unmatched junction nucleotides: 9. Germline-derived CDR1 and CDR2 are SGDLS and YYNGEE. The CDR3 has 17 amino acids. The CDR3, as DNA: TGTGCCAGCAGCGTAGGAGGACAGGGGGCAGCCCCTTATGGCTACACCTTC. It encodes CASSVGGQGAAPYGYTF.

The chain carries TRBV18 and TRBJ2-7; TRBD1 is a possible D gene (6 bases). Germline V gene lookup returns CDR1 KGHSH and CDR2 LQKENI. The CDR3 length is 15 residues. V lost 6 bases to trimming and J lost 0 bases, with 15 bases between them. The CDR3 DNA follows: TGTGCCAGCTCCGGTCGACAGGAGACCTCCTACGAGCAGTACTTC. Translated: CASSGRQETSYEQYF.

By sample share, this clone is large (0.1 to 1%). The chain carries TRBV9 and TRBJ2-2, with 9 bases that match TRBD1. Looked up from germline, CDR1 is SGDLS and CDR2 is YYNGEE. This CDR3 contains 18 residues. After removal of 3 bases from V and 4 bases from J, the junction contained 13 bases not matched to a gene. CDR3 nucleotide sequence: TGTGCCAGCAGCGCGGACAGGGGCGGGCGTGCCGGCACCGGGGAGCTGTTTTTT. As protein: CASSADRGGRAGTGELFF. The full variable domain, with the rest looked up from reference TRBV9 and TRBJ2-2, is DSGVTQTPKHLITATGQRVTLRCSPRSGDLSVYWYQQSLDQGLQFLIQYYNGEERAKGNILERFSAQQFPDLHSELNLSSLELGDSALYFCASSADRGGRAGTGELFFGEGSRLTVL.

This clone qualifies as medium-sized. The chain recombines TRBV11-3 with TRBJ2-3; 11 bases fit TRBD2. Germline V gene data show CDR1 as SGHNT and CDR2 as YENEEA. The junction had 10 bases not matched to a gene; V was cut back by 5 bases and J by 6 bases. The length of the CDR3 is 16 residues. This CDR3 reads CASSPPGLADGDTQYF. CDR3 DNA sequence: TGTGCCAGCAGCCCGCCGGGACTAGCGGATGGGGATACGCAGTATTTT. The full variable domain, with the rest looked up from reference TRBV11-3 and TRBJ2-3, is EAGVVQSPRYKIIEKKQPVAFWCNPISGHNTLYWYLQNLGQGPELLIRYENEEAVDDSQLPKDRFSAERLKGVDSTLKIQPAELGDSAVYLCASSPPGLADGDTQYFGPGTRLTVL.

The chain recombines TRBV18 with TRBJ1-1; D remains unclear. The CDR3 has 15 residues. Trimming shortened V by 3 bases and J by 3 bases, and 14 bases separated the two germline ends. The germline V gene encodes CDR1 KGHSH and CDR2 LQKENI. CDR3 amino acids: CASSPALGFDTEAFF. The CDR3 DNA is TGTGCCAGCTCACCCGCCCTAGGGTTCGACACTGAAGCTTTCTTT.

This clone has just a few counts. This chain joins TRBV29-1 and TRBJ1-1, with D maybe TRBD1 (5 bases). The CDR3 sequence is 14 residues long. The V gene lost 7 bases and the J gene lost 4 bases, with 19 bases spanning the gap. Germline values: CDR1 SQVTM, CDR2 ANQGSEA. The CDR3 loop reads CSGTLGVLGTEAFF. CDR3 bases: TGCAGCGGGACCCTAGGGGTACTGGGCACTGAAGCTTTCTTT.

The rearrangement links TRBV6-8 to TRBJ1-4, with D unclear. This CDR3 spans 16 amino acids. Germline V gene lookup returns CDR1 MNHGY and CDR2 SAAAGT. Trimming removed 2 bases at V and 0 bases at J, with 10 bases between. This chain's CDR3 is CASSYGSAATNEKLFF. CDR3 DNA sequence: TGTGCCAGCAGTTACGGAAGCGCTGCAACTAATGAAAAACTGTTTTTT.

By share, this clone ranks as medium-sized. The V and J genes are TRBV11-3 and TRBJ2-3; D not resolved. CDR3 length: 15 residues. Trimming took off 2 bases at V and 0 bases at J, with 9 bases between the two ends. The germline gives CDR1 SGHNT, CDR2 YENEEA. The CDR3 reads CASSLSGKSTDTQYF. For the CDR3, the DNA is TGTGCCAGCAGCTTAAGTGGCAAGAGCACAGATACGCAGTATTTT.

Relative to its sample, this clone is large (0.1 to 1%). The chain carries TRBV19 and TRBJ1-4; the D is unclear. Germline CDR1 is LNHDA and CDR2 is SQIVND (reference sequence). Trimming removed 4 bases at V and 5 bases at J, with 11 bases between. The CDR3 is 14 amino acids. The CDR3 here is CASSSRLGNEKLFF. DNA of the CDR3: TGTGCCAGTAGTAGCAGGCTAGGGAATGAAAAACTGTTTTTT. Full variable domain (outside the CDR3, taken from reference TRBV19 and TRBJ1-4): DGGITQSPKYLFRKEGQNVTLSCEQNLNHDAMYWYRQDPGQGLRLIYYSQIVNDFQKGDIAEGYSVSREKKESFPLTVTSAQKNPTAFYLCASSSRLGNEKLFFGSGTQLSVL.

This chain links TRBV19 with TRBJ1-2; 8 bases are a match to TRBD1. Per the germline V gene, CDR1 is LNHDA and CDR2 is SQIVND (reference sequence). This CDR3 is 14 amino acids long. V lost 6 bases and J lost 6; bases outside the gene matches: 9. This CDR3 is CASRSPGRGHGYTF. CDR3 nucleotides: TGTGCCAGTAGGTCCCCCGGCAGGGGGCATGGCTACACCTTC.

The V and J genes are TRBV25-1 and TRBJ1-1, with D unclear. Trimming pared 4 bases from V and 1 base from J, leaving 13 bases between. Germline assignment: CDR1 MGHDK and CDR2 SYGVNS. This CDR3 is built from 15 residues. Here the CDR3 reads CASSGPEGRNTEAFF. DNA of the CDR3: TGTGCCAGCAGTGGGCCGGAGGGCCGGAACACTGAAGCTTTCTTT.

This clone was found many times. CDR3 in DNA: TGTGCCAGCAGCTCGGACGCTACCCAAGAGACCCAGTACTTC. It is translated as CASSSDATQETQYF. The V and J genes are TRBV11-3 and TRBJ2-5; D is unresolved. This CDR3 is 14 amino acids long. CDR1 and CDR2 (germline): SGHNT, YENEEA. Trimming took 4 bases from V and 1 from J, leaving 10 bases between them.

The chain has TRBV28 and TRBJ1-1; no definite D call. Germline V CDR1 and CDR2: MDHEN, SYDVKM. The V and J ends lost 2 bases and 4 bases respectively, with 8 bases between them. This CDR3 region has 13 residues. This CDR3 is CASSLREVTEAFF. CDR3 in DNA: TGTGCCAGCAGTTTACGAGAGGTCACTGAAGCTTTCTTT.

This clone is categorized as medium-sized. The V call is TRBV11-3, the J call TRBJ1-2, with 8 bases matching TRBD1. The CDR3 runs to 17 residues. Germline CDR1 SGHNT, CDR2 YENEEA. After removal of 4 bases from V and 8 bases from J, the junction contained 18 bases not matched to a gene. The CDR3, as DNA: TGTGCCAGCAGCTCTGGACAGGGATTCACAGATTCGCAGGGCTACACCTTC. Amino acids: CASSSGQGFTDSQGYTF.

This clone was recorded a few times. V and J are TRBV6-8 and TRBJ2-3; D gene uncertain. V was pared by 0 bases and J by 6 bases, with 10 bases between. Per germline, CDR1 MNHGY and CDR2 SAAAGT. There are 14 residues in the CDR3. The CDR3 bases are TGTGCCAGCAGTTACTCTTCACCCTTGGATACGCAGTATTTT. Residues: CASSYSSPLDTQYF.

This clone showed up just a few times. CDR3 region: CASSYSMGAGYTF. The CDR3 DNA reads as TGTGCCAGCAGTTACTCGATGGGGGCTGGCTACACCTTC. The chain recombines TRBV6-8 with TRBJ1-2; D is possibly TRBD1 (6 bases). The CDR3 loop spans 13 amino acids. From germline, CDR1 is MNHGY and CDR2 SAAAGT. V gave up 0 bases and J gave up 7 bases, with 9 bases separating them.

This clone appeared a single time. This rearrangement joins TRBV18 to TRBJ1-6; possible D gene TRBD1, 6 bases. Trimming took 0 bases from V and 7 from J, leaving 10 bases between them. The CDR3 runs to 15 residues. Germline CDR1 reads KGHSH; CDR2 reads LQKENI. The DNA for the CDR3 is TGTGCCAGCTCACCACCGCAGGGGAGAAATTCACCCCTCCACTTT. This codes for CASSPPQGRNSPLHF.

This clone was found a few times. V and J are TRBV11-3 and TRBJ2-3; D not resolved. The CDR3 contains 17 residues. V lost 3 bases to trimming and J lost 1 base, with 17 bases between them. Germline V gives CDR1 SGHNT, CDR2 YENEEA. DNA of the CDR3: TGTGCCAGCAGCTTTACTACCGGCGTCCCCCGCACAGATACGCAGTATTTT. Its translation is CASSFTTGVPRTDTQYF.

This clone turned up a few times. CDR3 bases: TGTGCCGCAGCGGGGCGGGCTGAAGCTTTCTTT. It translates to CAAAGRAEAFF. The genes are TRBV19 and TRBJ1-1, with a possible D match to TRBD1 (5 bases). CDR1 and CDR2 (germline): LNHDA, SQIVND (reference sequence). The CDR3 length is 11 residues. V was pared by 11 bases and J by 6 bases, with 13 bases between.

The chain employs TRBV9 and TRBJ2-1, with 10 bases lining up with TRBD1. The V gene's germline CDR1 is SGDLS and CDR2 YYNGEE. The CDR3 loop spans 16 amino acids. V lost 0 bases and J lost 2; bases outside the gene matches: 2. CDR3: CASSVDGTGAYNEQFF. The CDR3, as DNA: TGTGCCAGCAGCGTAGATGGGACAGGGGCCTACAATGAGCAGTTCTTC.

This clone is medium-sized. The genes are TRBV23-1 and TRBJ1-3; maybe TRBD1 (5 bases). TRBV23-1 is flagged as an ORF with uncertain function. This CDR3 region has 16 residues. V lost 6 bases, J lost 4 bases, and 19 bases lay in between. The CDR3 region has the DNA TGCGCCAGCAGCCAAGATCCCCAGGGAGCGGGAAACACCATATATTTT. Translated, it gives CASSQDPQGAGNTIYF.

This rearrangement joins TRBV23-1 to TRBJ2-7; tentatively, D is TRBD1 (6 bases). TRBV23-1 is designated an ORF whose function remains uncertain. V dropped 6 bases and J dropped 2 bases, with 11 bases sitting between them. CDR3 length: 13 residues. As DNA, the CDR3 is TGCGCCAGCAGCCCAGCAGGGGCCTACGAGCAGTACTTC. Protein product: CASSPAGAYEQYF.

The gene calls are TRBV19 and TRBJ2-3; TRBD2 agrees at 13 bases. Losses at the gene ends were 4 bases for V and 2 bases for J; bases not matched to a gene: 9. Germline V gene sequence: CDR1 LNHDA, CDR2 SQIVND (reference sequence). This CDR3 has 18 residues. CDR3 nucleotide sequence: TGTGCCAGTAGTACAGGACTAGCGGGGGCCCGCGCCACAGATACGCAGTATTTT. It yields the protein CASSTGLAGARATDTQYF. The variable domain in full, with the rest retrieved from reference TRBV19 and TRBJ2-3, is DGGITQSPKYLFRKEGQNVTLSCEQNLNHDAMYWYRQDPGQGLRLIYYSQIVNDFQKGDIAEGYSVSREKKESFPLTVTSAQKNPTAFYLCASSTGLAGARATDTQYFGPGTRLTVL.

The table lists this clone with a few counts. The CDR3 nucleotides read TGTGCCAGCCTTCTTGGGGGACGGACTGAAGCTTTCTTT. Its translation: CASLLGGRTEAFF. V usage is TRBV6-8 and J usage is TRBJ1-1; D is possibly TRBD1 (5 bases). CDR3 length equals 13 residues. V lost 8 bases, J lost 5 bases, and 15 bases lay in between. Germline V gene data show CDR1 as MNHGY and CDR2 as SAAAGT.

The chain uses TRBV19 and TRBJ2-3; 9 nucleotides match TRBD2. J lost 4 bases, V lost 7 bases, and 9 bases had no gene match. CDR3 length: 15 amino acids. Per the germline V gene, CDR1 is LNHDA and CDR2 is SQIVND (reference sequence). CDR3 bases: TGTGCCAGTATGTCCAGCGGGGGGCCCGCAGATACGCAGTATTTT. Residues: CASMSSGGPADTQYF.

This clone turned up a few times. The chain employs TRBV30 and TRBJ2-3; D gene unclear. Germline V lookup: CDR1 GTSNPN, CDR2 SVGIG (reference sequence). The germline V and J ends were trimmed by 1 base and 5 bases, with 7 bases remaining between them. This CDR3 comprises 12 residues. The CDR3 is CAWSGDVDTQYF. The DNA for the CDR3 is TGTGCCTGGAGTGGGGATGTAGATACGCAGTATTTT.

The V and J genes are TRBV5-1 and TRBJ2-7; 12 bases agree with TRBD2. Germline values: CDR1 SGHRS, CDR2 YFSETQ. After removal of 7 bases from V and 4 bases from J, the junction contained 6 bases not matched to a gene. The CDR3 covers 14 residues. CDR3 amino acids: CASQTSGGAYEQYF. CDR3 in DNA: TGCGCCAGCCAGACTAGCGGGGGAGCATACGAGCAGTACTTC.